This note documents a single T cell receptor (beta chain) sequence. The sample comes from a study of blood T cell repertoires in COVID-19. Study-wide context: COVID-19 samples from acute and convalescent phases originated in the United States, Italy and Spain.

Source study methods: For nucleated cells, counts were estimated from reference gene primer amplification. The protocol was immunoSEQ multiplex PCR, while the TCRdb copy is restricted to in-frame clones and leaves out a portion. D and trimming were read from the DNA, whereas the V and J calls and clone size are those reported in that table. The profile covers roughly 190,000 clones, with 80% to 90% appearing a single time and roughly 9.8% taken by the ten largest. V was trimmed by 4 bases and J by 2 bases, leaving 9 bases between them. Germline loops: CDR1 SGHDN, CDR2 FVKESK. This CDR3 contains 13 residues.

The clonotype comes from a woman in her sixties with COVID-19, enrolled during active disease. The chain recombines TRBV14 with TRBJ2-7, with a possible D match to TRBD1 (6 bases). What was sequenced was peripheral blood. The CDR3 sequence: CASSRQVTYEQYF. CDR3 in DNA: TGTGCCAGCAGCCGACAGGTGACCTACGAGCAGTACTTC.